A selection of T cell receptor beta chains follows, all from one sample in a study of T-cell reconstitution after alpha-beta-depleted transplantation in children. MiXCR, applied by TCRdb to the PCR reads, yields one record per CDR3 protein. The profile covers about 980,000 distinct CDR3 sequences, with about 29% appearing a single time and 25% to 35% taken by the ten largest. The sequenced sample was PBMCs, mostly from graft donor cells, obtained 360 days after TCRalphabeta/CD19-depleted stem cell transplant. These TCRs come from a boy in the first two years of life who had a stem cell transplant for SCID, so the T cells may come from the graft donor. Both conserved end residues are part of each CDR3. The order of the fields is V gene, J gene, clone size, D gene, CDR3 protein, CDR3 DNA. The D gene is left open where the match is weak. The size field is filled for only some rows; it gives once, few, many or a size class.

TRBV5-1	TRBJ2-3	-	TRBD2	CASSPGLAASTDTQYF	TGCGCCAGCAGCCCGGGACTAGCGGCTAGCACAGATACGCAGTATTTT
TRBV20-1	TRBJ2-1	-	-	CSARNRDPGDEQFF	TGCAGTGCTAGAAACCGGGACCCAGGGGATGAGCAGTTCTTC
TRBV10-3	TRBJ2-3	once	-	CAISGAGNTDTQYF	TGTGCCATCAGTGGGGCAGGGAACACAGATACGCAGTATTTT
TRBV7-8	TRBJ2-2	-	-	CASSETGTVNTGELFF	TGTGCCAGCAGCGAGACCGGGACCGTGAACACCGGGGAGCTGTTTTTT
TRBV5-8	TRBJ2-3	-	-	CASSLVPGHGTDTQYF	TGTGCCAGCAGCTTGGTCCCAGGGCATGGCACAGATACGCAGTATTTT
TRBV7-9	TRBJ2-3	few	-	CASSPFGTTDTQYF	TGTGCCAGCAGCCCCTTCGGGACCACAGATACGCAGTATTTT
TRBV6-5	TRBJ1-1	-	-	CASSYAANTEAFF	TGTGCCAGCAGTTACGCGGCGAACACTGAAGCTTTCTTT
TRBV12-3/TRBV12-4	TRBJ2-5	few	-	CASSIRGGARETQYF	TGTGCCAGCAGTATTAGGGGGGGGGCGCGAGAGACCCAGTACTTC
TRBV28	TRBJ2-5	few	-	CASSLFRVNTQETQYF	TGTGCCAGCAGTTTATTTAGGGTAAATACCCAAGAGACCCAGTACTTC
TRBV4-3	TRBJ2-1	-	-	CASSQVPLGSEQFF	TGCGCCAGCAGCCAAGTCCCTCTAGGGAGTGAGCAGTTCTTC